Shown below are 4 T cell receptor beta chains from a single sample sequenced in a study of early T cells in non-severe SARS-CoV-2 infection. Using its own MiXCR run on the 5' RACE reads, TCRdb lists one record per CDR3 protein. The table records 55,000 to 75,000 distinct CDR3 sequences, about 6% of them present only once. The sequences come from whole blood, collected at baseline. The origin of the receptors is an adult who was a healthcare worker with PCR-confirmed SARS-CoV-2 infection or an uninfected control (not recorded which).

This clonotype has at least ten counts. The chain carries TRBV7-6 and TRBJ2-7; the D is unclear. The V and J ends lost 5 bases and 4 bases respectively, with 12 bases between them. The CDR3 contains 13 residues. Per germline, CDR1 SGHVS and CDR2 FNYEAQ. The DNA for the CDR3 is TGTGCCAGCAGCCCCGGCAGCGAATACGAGCAGTACTTC. Translation: CASSPGSEYEQYF.

This clonotype was picked up a small number of times. The V gene is TRBV24-1, the J gene TRBJ2-3; D possibly corresponds to TRBD1 (6 bases). Germline lookup yields CDR1 KGHDR and CDR2 SFDVKD. CDR3 size: 15 residues. V gave up 2 bases and J gave up 6 bases, with 14 bases separating them. The CDR3 spells CATSDWGRGRDTQYF. The CDR3 nucleotides are TGTGCCACCAGTGATTGGGGCAGGGGCAGGGATACGCAGTATTTT.

This clonotype was counted at least ten times. The V and J genes are TRBV4-3 and TRBJ1-3; a possible D gene is TRBD1 (5 bases). Germline CDR1 and CDR2: LGHNA and YSLEER. Trimming shortened V by 0 bases and J by 3 bases, and 18 bases separated the two germline ends. The CDR3 totals 18 residues. CDR3 protein: CASSQEGEVGEFGNTIYF. For the CDR3, the DNA is TGCGCCAGCAGCCAAGAAGGGGAAGTCGGAGAATTTGGAAACACCATATATTTT.

This clonotype was counted ten times or more. This chain uses TRBV6-6 with TRBJ2-1; tentative D call: TRBD2 (6 bases). The germline gives CDR1 MNHNY, CDR2 SVGAGI (reference sequence). V was clipped by 7 bases and J by 7 bases, with 23 bases between them. The CDR3 runs 16 residues. CDR3 sequence reads: CASNSRENIVSNEQFF. CDR3 DNA: TGTGCCAGCAATTCACGGGAGAATATAGTTTCGAATGAGCAGTTCTTC.